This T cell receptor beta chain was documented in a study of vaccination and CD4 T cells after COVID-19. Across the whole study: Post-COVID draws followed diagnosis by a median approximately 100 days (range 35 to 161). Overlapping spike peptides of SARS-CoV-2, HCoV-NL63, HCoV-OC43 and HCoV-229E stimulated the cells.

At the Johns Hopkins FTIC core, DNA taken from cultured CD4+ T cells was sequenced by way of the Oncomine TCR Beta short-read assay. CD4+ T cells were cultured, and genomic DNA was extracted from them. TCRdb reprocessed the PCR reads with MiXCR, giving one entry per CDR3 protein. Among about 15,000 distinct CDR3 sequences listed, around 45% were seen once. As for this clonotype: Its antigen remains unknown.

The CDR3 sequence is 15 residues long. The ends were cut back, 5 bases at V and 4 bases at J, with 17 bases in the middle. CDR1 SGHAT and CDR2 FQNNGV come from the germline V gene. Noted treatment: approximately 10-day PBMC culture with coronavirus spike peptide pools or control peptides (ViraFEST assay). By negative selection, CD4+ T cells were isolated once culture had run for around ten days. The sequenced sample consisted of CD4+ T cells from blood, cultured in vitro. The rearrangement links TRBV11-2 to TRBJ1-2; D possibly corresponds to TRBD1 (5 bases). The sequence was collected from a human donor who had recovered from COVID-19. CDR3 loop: CASSPPTSRVYGYTF. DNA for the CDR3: TGTGCCAGCAGCCCACCAACCTCCAGGGTCTATGGCTACACCTTC.